The 9 T cell receptor beta chains in this list originate from one sample, sequenced in a study of long-term antiretroviral therapy in people with HIV. Assay version v3.0 of immunoSEQ was used, and it was run at survey level. Sequenced by immunoSEQ multiplex PCR; TCRdb stores in-frame clones only, minus some. The table has tens of thousands of clones, about 90% seen once; the top ten hold approximately 0.93%. The source material was unsorted PBMCs, sampled 2 years after starting antiretroviral therapy. The receptors were sampled from a man in his fifties or sixties with HIV.

The chain couples TRBV28 to TRBJ2-7; TRBD2 matches 8 bases. J lost 3 bases, V lost 3 bases, and 13 bases had no gene match. Per the germline V gene, CDR1 is MDHEN and CDR2 is SYDVKM. The CDR3 length is 17 residues. CDR3 residues: CASSLGGGTSLGYEQYF. The DNA for the CDR3 is TGTGCCAGCAGTTTGGGGGGTGGGACTAGTTTAGGCTACGAGCAGTACTTC.

V usage is TRBV5-4 and J usage is TRBJ2-5; 13 nucleotides agree with TRBD2. Germline assignment: CDR1 SGHNT and CDR2 YYREEE (reference sequence). The CDR3 contains 15 residues. With V trimmed by 4 bases and J by 4 bases, 4 bases remained unmatched. DNA of the CDR3: TGTGCCAGCAGCCCCCGACTAGCGGGGGGAGAGACCCAGTACTTC. This encodes CASSPRLAGGETQYF.

The chain uses TRBV7-8 and TRBJ2-6; D is undetermined. CDR1 and CDR2 from the germline V gene are SGHVS and FQNEAQ. The CDR3 is 17 residues long. Trimming stripped 1 base from V and 1 base from J, with 11 bases between. CDR3 DNA: TGTGCCAGCAGCTTAGTTTCCTTACCTTCTGGGGCCAACGTCCTGACTTTC. Protein product: CASSLVSLPSGANVLTF.

As DNA, the CDR3 is TGTGCCTCAGGACCAGGGGAACTGTATGGCTACACCTTC. Translation gives CASGPGELYGYTF. The chain couples TRBV28 to TRBJ1-2; possible D gene TRBD1, 6 bases. The CDR3 sequence is 13 residues long. V lost 11 bases, J lost 5 bases, and 18 bases lay in between. Germline V CDR1 and CDR2: MDHEN, SYDVKM.

The V call is TRBV6-5, the J call TRBJ2-7; no definite D call. Trimming took 1 base from V and 0 from J, leaving 10 bases between them. The CDR3 runs to 15 residues. Germline V gene data show CDR1 as MNHEY and CDR2 as SVGAGI. The DNA for the CDR3 is TGTGCCAGCAGTTACTTGGCCCGTTACTCCTACGAGCAGTACTTC. This gives the protein CASSYLARYSYEQYF.

This clone appeared a single time. The chain joins TRBV5-4 to TRBJ2-7; weak D call: TRBD1 (5 bases). This CDR3 comprises 14 residues. V lost 0 bases and J 0 bases, leaving 7 bases between the germline ends. Germline V lookup: CDR1 SGHNT, CDR2 YYREEE (reference sequence). CDR3 in DNA: TGTGCCAGCAGCTTGGGACAGAGCTCCTACGAGCAGTACTTC. Translation: CASSLGQSSYEQYF.

This chain connects TRBV11-2 to TRBJ2-1; D perhaps matches TRBD2 (5 bases). Trimming left V 0 bases short and J 5 bases short, with 11 bases between. This CDR3 is 15 amino acids long. From germline, CDR1 is SGHAT and CDR2 FQNNGV. For the CDR3, the DNA is TGTGCCAGCAGCTTAGATGGACTCAACAACAATGAGCAGTTCTTC. Residues: CASSLDGLNNNEQFF.

CDR3 protein: CASSPGTSSGNTIYF. The CDR3, as DNA: TGCGCCAGCAGCCCGGGGACAAGCTCTGGAAACACCATATATTTT. The genes are TRBV5-1 and TRBJ1-3; D possibly corresponds to TRBD1 (6 bases). Trimming left V 4 bases short and J 0 bases short, with 11 bases between. Germline V gene lookup returns CDR1 SGHRS and CDR2 YFSETQ. This CDR3 has 15 residues.

V usage is TRBV5-4 and J usage is TRBJ2-6; D might be TRBD1 (6 bases). V dropped 4 bases and J dropped 2 bases, with 10 bases sitting between them. Germline CDR1 and CDR2: SGHNT and YYREEE (reference sequence). The CDR3 is made up of 15 amino acids. CDR3 coding DNA: TGTGCCAGCAGCGGGGACATCCCTGGGGCCAACGTCCTGACTTTC. This gives the protein CASSGDIPGANVLTF.